This TCR beta chain came from a study of technical replicates of blood from several donors. Sequenced by immunoSEQ multiplex PCR; TCRdb stores in-frame clones only, minus some. Of tens of thousands of clones in the sample, roughly 94% were seen once. The TCR was taken from a human donor in good health. What was sequenced was T cells isolated from PBMCs.

The CDR3 region is CASSSSPYEQYF. The CDR3 DNA follows: TGTGCCAGCAGTTCCAGTCCCTACGAGCAGTACTTC. The rearrangement uses TRBV27 and TRBJ2-7; D gene uncertain. V was pared by 4 bases and J by 2 bases, with 6 bases between. From germline, CDR1 is MNHEY and CDR2 SMNVEV (reference sequence). The CDR3 has 12 amino acids.